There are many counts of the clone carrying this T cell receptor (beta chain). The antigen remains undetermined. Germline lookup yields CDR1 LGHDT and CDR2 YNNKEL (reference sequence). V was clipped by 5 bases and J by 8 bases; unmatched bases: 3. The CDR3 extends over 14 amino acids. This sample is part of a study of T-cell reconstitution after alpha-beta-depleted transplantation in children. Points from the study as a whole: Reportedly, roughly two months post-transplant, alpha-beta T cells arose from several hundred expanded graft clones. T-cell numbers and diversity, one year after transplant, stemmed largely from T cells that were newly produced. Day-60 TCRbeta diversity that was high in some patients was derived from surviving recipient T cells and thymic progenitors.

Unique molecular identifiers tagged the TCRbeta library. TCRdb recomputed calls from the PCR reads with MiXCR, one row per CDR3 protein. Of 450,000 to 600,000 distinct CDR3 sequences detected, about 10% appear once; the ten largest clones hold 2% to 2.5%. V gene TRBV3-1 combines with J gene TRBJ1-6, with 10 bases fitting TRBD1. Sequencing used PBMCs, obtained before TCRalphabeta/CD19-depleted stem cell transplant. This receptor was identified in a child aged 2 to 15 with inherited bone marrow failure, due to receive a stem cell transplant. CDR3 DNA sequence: TGTGCCAGCAGCTATGGGACAGGGGATTCACCCCTCCACTTT. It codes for CASSYGTGDSPLHF.